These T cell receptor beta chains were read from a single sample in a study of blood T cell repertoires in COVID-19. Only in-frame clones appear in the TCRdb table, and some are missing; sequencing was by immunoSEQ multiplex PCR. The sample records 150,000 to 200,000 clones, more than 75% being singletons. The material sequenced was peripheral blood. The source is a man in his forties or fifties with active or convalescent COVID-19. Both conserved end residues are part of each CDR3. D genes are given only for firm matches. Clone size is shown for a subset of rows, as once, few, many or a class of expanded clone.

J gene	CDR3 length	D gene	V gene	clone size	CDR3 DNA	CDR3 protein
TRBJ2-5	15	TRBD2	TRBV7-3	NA	TGTGCCAGCAGCCGTTCTAGCGGGGGCTTGCGGACCCAGTACTTC	CASSRSSGGLRTQYF
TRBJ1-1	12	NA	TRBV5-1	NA	TGCGCCAGCAGCCCGTCGAGCGCTGAAGCTTTCTTT	CASSPSSAEAFF
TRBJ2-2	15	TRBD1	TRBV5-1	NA	TGCGCCAGCGGGGGACAGTCCGGGGAATATGGGGAGCTGTTTTTT	CASGGQSGEYGELFF
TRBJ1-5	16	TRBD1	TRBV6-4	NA	TGTGCCAGCAGTGGGGACAGGGGATATAGCAATCAGCCCCAGCATTTT	CASSGDRGYSNQPQHF
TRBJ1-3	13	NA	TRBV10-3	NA	TGTGCCATCAGTGAGTCGAGTGGAAACACCATATATTTT	CAISESSGNTIYF
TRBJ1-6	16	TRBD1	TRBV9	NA	TGTGCCAGCAGCCTGAGCGGACAGGGGTATAATTCACCCCTCCACTTT	CASSLSGQGYNSPLHF
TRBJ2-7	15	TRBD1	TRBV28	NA	TGTGCCAGCAGTGCGTGGACAGGGGGTTTCGACGAGCAGTACTTC	CASSAWTGGFDEQYF
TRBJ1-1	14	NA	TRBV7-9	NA	TGTGCCAGCGCCCCCATCCAGGGGTACACTGAAGCTTTCTTT	CASAPIQGYTEAFF
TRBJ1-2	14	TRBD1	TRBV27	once	TGTGCCAGCAGTTTTGCCAGGGGGTTGTATGGCTACACCTTC	CASSFARGLYGYTF
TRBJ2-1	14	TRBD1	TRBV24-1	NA	TGTGCCACCCAGGGGACAGGGGGAGTCTTTGAGCAGTTCTTC	CATQGTGGVFEQFF
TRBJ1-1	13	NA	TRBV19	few	TGTGCCAGTAGTATAGGTAGGAACACTGAAGCTTTCTTT	CASSIGRNTEAFF
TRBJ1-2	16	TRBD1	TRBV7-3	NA	TGTGCCAGCAGCTTCACCCGGACAGGAAAGGTTGATGGCTACACCTTC	CASSFTRTGKVDGYTF
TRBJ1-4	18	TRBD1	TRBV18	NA	TGTGCCAGCTCACTATCCCGGACAGGGGGTACTTCTAATGAAAAACTGTTTTTT	CASSLSRTGGTSNEKLFF
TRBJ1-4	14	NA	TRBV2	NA	TGTGCCAGCAGTGACCCGGGAACTAATGAAAAACTGTTTTTT	CASSDPGTNEKLFF
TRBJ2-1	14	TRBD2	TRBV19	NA	TGTGCCAGCGGGGTACTAGCGGGAGCGGATGAGCAGTTCTTC	CASGVLAGADEQFF
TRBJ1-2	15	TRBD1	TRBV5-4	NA	TGTGCCAGCAGCTTCGACAGGGTATCCCTCTATGGCTACACCTTC	CASSFDRVSLYGYTF
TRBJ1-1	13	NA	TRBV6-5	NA	TGTGCCAGCAGACAGAGCCAGCCAACTGAAGCTTTCTTT	CASRQSQPTEAFF
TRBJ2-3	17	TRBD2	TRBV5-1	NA	TGCGCCAGCAGCTTGATATTAGCGGGAGGGCGGGCAGATACGCAGTATTTT	CASSLILAGGRADTQYF
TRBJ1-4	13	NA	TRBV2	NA	TGTGCCAGCACGGGGGAGCCTAATGAAAAACTGTTTTTT	CASTGEPNEKLFF
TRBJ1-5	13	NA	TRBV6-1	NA	TGTGCCAGCAGTGAACCAGGGATTCAGCCCCAGCATTTT	CASSEPGIQPQHF
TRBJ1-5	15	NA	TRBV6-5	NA	TGTGCCAGCATATTCGGGGGTGCTGGCAATCAGCCCCAGCATTTT	CASIFGGAGNQPQHF
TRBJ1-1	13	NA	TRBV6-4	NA	TGTGCCAGCAGTGACTCGGCTAACACTGAAGCTTTCTTT	CASSDSANTEAFF
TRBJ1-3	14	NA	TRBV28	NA	TGTGCCAGCAGTGAAGGGCGGGCAGGAAACACCATATATTTT	CASSEGRAGNTIYF
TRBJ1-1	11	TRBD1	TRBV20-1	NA	TGCAGTGCTAGCACAGGGGGGCGGGCTTTCTTT	CSASTGGRAFF
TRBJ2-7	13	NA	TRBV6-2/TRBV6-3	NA	TGTGCCAGCAGTTCTGGAGGAAACTACGAGCAGTACTTC	CASSSGGNYEQYF
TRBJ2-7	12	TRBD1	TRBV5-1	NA	TGCGCCAGCAGCTGGACAGGCTACGAGCAGTACTTC	CASSWTGYEQYF
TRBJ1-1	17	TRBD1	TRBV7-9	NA	TGTGCCAGCAGCTCGACGCAGGGGGTCGCCATGAACACTGAAGCTTTCTTT	CASSSTQGVAMNTEAFF